The clone carrying this T cell receptor (beta chain) occurred many times. The CDR3 spans 16 residues. Germline V gene data show CDR1 as KGHSH and CDR2 as LQKENI. Deletions cut 2 bases from V and 2 bases from J, with 13 bases between. Using RNA transcripts as the source, TCR beta CDR3 regions were amplified. Primed by the HTBI set, a first-round RT-PCR was run on the TCR CDR3. TCRdb itself ran the multiplex PCR reads through MiXCR, one entry per CDR3 protein. The sample holds nearly 110,000 distinct CDR3 sequences, about 16% seen once. Fresh peripheral blood, 9.5 to 10 ml of it, supplied the PBMCs. The sample is drawn from a study of T cells in Graves' hyperthyroidism and ophthalmopathy.

The specimen sequenced was blood. This receptor was identified in a woman aged 45-65 years with Graves' hyperthyroidism. The chain joins TRBV18 to TRBJ2-1; TRBD1 or TRBD2 may be the D gene (5 bases each). As DNA, the CDR3 is TGTGCCAGCTCACCAGGGCTAGCAGGGACCTACAATGAGCAGTTCTTC. The encoded protein is CASSPGLAGTYNEQFF.